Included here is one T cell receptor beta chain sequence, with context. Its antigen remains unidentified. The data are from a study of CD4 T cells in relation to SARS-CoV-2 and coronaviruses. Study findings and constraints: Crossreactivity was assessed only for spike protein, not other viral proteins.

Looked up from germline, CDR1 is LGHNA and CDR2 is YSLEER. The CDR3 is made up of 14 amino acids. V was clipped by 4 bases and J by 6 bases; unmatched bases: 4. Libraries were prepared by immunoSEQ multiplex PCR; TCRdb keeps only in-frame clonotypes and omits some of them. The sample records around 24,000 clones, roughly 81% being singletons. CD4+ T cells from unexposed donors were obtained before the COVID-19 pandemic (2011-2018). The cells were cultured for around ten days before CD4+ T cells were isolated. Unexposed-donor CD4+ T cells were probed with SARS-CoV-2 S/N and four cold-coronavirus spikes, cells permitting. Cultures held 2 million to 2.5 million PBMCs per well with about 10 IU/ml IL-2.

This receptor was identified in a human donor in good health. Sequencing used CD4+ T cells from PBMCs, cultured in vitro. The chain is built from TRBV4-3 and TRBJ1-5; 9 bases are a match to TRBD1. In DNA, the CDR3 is TGCGCCAGCAGCCCGGGGACAGGGAGTCAGCCCCAGCATTTT. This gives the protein CASSPGTGSQPQHF.